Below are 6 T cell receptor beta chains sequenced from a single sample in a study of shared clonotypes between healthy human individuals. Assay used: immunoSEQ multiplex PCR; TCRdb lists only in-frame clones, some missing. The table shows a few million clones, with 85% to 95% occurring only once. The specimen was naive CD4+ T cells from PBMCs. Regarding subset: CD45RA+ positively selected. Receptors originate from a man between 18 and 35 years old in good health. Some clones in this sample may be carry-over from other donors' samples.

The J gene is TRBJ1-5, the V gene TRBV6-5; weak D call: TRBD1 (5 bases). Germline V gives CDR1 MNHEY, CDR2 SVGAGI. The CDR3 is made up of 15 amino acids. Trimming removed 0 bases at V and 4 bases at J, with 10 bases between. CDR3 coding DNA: TGTGCCAGCAGTTACTCGAGAGGGGCGAATCAGCCCCAGCATTTT. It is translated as CASSYSRGANQPQHF.

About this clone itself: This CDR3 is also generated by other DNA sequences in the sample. The CDR3 DNA reads as TGTGCCAGCAGTTTCCGGACAGGGGTAACAGATACGCAGTATTTT. It yields the protein CASSFRTGVTDTQYF. The chain carries TRBV27 and TRBJ2-3; 9 bases map to TRBD1. CDR1 is MNHEY and CDR2 is SMNVEV in the germline V gene (reference sequence). Trimming took 3 bases from V and 3 from J; bases not matched to a gene: 4. This CDR3 is 15 amino acids long.

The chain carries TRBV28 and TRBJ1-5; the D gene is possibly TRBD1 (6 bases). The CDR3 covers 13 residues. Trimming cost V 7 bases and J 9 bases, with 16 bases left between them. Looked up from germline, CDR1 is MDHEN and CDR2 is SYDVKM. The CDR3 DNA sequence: TGTGCCAGCAAAATGGGGGGCATTGGGCCCCAGCATTTT. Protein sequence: CASKMGGIGPQHF.

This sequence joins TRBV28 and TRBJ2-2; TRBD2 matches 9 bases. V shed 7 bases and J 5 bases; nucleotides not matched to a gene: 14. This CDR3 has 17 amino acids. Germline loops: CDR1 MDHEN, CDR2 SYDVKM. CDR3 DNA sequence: TGTGCCAGCAAGGGGGCTAGCGGGACCCGGCGGACCGGGGAGCTGTTTTTT. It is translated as CASKGASGTRRTGELFF.

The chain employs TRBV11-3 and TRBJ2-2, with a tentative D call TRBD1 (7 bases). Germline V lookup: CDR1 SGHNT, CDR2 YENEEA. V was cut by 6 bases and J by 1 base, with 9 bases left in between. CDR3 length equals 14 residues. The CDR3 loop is CASSQGGNTGELFF. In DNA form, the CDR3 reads TGTGCCAGCAGTCAGGGGGGGAACACCGGGGAGCTGTTTTTT.

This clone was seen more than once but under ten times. CDR3 sequence: CASSQDGTGLRTIQYF. Written as DNA, the CDR3 is TGTGCCAGCAGCCAAGATGGGACCGGTCTCCGAACCATTCAGTACTTC. This chain uses TRBV4-2 with TRBJ2-4; the D call may be TRBD1 or TRBD2 (5 bases each). Germline V gene data show CDR1 as LGHNA and CDR2 as YNFKEQ. The length of the CDR3 is 16 residues. V shed 0 bases and J shed 9 bases, with 18 bases lying between them.